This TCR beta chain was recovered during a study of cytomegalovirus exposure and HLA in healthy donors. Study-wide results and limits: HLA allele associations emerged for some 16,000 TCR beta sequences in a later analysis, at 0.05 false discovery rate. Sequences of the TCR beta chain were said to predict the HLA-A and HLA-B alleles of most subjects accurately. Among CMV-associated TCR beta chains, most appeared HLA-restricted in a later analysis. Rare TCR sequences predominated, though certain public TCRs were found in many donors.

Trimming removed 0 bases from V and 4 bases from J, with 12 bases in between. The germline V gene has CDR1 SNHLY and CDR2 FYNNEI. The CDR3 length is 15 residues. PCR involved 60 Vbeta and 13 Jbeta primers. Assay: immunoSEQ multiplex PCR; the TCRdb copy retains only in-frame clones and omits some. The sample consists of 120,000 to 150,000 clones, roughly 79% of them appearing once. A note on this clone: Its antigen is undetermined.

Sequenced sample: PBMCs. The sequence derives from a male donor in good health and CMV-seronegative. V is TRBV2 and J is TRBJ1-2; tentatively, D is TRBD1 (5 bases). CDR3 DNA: TGTGCCAGCAGTGAAGCGCTTCAGGGACTCTATGGCTACACCTTC. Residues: CASSEALQGLYGYTF.